This T cell receptor beta chain emerged from a study of blood T cell repertoires in COVID-19. About the research overall: Collection of acute and convalescent COVID-19 samples took place in the United States, Italy and Spain.

As processed by the authors: Reference gene primer amplification gave nucleated cell count estimates. Data came from immunoSEQ multiplex PCR; TCRdb stores just in-frame clones and leaves some out. Clone size and the V and J calls come from that table; the DNA yielded D and trimming. This table holds more than 50,000 clones, roughly 85% found once. The receptor comes from a human donor in a cohort sampled during active COVID-19. Sequenced sample: peripheral blood.

CDR3 region: CASSTREGLGYTF. The CDR3 DNA reads as TGTGCCAGCAGCACCCGGGAGGGACTAGGCTACACCTTC. V usage is TRBV11-2 and J usage is TRBJ1-2, with TRBD1 as a possible D gene (5 bases). CDR3 length: 13 residues. V lost 5 bases and J 8 bases, leaving 15 bases between the germline ends. Germline V gene lookup returns CDR1 SGHAT and CDR2 FQNNGV.